Below are 21 T cell receptor beta chains sequenced from a single sample in a study of blood T cell repertoires in COVID-19. Sequencing was performed with immunoSEQ multiplex PCR; in TCRdb, only in-frame clones are kept and a portion is missing. The repertoire holds over 400,000 clones, with roughly 90% as singletons. Material for sequencing was peripheral blood. These receptors were collected from a woman in her 30s with active or convalescent COVID-19.

The chain couples TRBV19 to TRBJ1-5; the D gene is possibly TRBD1 (6 bases). The V end was cut by 5 bases, the J end by 4 bases, with 18 bases between. The CDR3 contains 16 residues. CDR1 and CDR2 from the germline V gene are LNHDA and SQIVND (reference sequence). CDR3 DNA: TGTGCCAGTAGTCCCACCAGAGGACAGCGAAATCAGCCCCAGCATTTT. It codes for CASSPTRGQRNQPQHF.

The CDR3 sequence is CASRPSAGLAVYEQYF. CDR3 sequence (DNA): TGTGCCAGTAGGCCCTCCGCGGGACTAGCGGTCTACGAGCAGTACTTC. The chain links TRBV19 to TRBJ2-7, with 11 nucleotides matching TRBD2. The junction had 10 bases not matched to a gene; V was cut back by 6 bases and J by 3 bases. The CDR3 spans 16 residues. The germline CDR1 and CDR2 sequences are LNHDA and SQIVND (reference sequence).

The rearrangement links TRBV15 to TRBJ2-3; TRBD2 agrees at 10 bases. The CDR3 contains 16 residues. V lost 5 bases and J lost 8; bases outside the gene matches: 13. The germline V gene encodes CDR1 LNHNV and CDR2 YYDKDF (reference sequence). This CDR3 is CATSPFSSGSWFTQYF. The CDR3 region has the DNA TGTGCCACCAGCCCGTTTTCTAGCGGGAGCTGGTTTACGCAGTATTTT.

The CDR3 reads CASSGTGYEQYF. The CDR3 DNA sequence: TGTGCCAGCAGTGGGACAGGTTACGAGCAGTACTTC. V is TRBV2 and J is TRBJ2-7, with 7 bases that match TRBD1. The CDR3 is 12 residues long. V dropped 4 bases and J dropped 4; count of bases not matched to a gene: 1. Germline loops: CDR1 SNHLY, CDR2 FYNNEI.

The chain employs TRBV27 and TRBJ2-1; possible D gene TRBD1, 5 bases. CDR1 is MNHEY, CDR2 SMNVEV, per germline (reference sequence). CDR3 length: 12 residues. Deletions cut 6 bases from V and 10 bases from J, with 13 bases between. The chain's CDR3 is CASRQGAWEQFF. The DNA for the CDR3 is TGTGCCAGCAGACAAGGGGCCTGGGAGCAGTTCTTC.

The chain recombines TRBV2 with TRBJ1-2; 7 bases align to TRBD1. Germline CDR1 is SNHLY and CDR2 is FYNNEI. Trimming at V came to 3 bases and at J to 4 bases, leaving 5 bases not matched to a gene. This CDR3 has 14 amino acids. CDR3 in amino acids: CASSEEGAGYGYTF. CDR3 DNA: TGTGCCAGCAGTGAGGAGGGGGCGGGCTATGGCTACACCTTC.

V and J are TRBV19 and TRBJ1-5, with D perhaps matching TRBD1 (5 bases). V lost 2 bases and J lost 7, with 15 bases in between. This CDR3 comprises 15 residues. Germline loops: CDR1 LNHDA, CDR2 SQIVND (reference sequence). The CDR3 bases are TGTGCCAGTAGTATAAAATGGCAGGGTAGGCAGCCCCAGCATTTT. It encodes CASSIKWQGRQPQHF.

This clone came up a few times. The J gene is TRBJ1-2, the V gene TRBV18; 8 bases map to TRBD1. Germline V lookup: CDR1 KGHSH, CDR2 LQKENI. Trimming removed 3 bases from V and 3 bases from J; junction bases left unmatched: 15. The length of the CDR3 is 18 residues. The chain's CDR3 is CASSPTAAVSGGHYGYTF. DNA for the CDR3: TGTGCCAGCTCACCCACGGCAGCAGTTTCAGGGGGCCACTATGGCTACACCTTC.

The chain employs TRBV7-2 and TRBJ2-7; 10 bases align to TRBD2. V shed 2 bases, J shed 6 bases, and the junction held 4 bases outside the gene matches. This CDR3 has 14 residues. Looked up from germline, CDR1 is SGHTA and CDR2 is FQGNSA. The CDR3: CASSLQLAGVEQYF. The CDR3 DNA reads TGTGCCAGCAGCTTACAGCTAGCGGGGGTCGAGCAGTACTTC.

The chain joins TRBV6-4 to TRBJ2-1; 9 positions agree with TRBD2. V trimming: 6 bases; J trimming: 5 bases; junction bases outside the gene matches: 8. Germline V CDR1 and CDR2: MRHNA, SNTAGT. This CDR3 has 15 amino acids. CDR3 residues: CASSAIAGAHNEQFF. The DNA of the CDR3 is TGTGCCAGCAGCGCAATAGCGGGAGCCCACAATGAGCAGTTCTTC.

CDR3 nucleotides: TGTGCCAGCAGTGCCGACAGGGGGACCGACGAGCAGTACTTC. Translated: CASSADRGTDEQYF. The V gene is TRBV25-1, the J gene TRBJ2-7; the match to TRBD1 covers 9 bases. With V trimmed by 4 bases and J by 5 bases, 6 bases remained unmatched. Germline loops: CDR1 MGHDK, CDR2 SYGVNS. This CDR3 spans 14 amino acids.

The V call is TRBV14, the J call TRBJ1-3, with D hard to call. This CDR3 comprises 16 residues. Per the germline V gene, CDR1 is SGHDN and CDR2 is FVKESK. Trimming left V 1 base short and J 0 bases short, with 10 bases between. The CDR3 sequence is CASSQAGLSSGNTIYF. In DNA, the CDR3 is TGTGCCAGCAGCCAAGCAGGCTTATCCTCTGGAAACACCATATATTTT.

The chain recombines TRBV4-1 with TRBJ1-1; maybe TRBD1 (6 bases). The length of the CDR3 is 16 residues. The V gene lost 1 base and the J gene lost 0 bases, with 12 bases spanning the gap. Germline V gives CDR1 MGHRA, CDR2 YSYEKL. CDR3 sequence (DNA): TGCGCCAGCAGCCAAGTTGTTGGGGACATGAACACTGAAGCTTTCTTT. Protein sequence: CASSQVVGDMNTEAFF.

Concerning this clone itself: The identical CDR3 is also encoded by other nucleotide sequences in the sample. The chain is built from TRBV18 and TRBJ1-1; no reliable D call. Per the germline V gene, CDR1 is KGHSH and CDR2 is LQKENI. CDR3 length: 13 residues. V lost 1 base and J lost 0, with 3 bases in between. The CDR3: CASSPQLNTEAFF. The CDR3 DNA follows: TGTGCCAGCTCACCACAGCTGAACACTGAAGCTTTCTTT. The full variable domain, in which reference TRBV18 and TRBJ1-1 provide the parts outside the CDR3, is NAGVMQNPRHLVRRRGQEARLRCSPMKGHSHVYWYRQLPEEGLKFMVYLQKENIIDESGMPKERFSAEFPKEGPSILRIQQVVRGDSAAYFCASSPQLNTEAFFGQGTRLTVV.

The rearrangement links TRBV18 to TRBJ2-1, with 7 nucleotides matching TRBD2. The CDR3 has 18 residues. Germline-derived CDR1 and CDR2 are KGHSH and LQKENI. The ends lost 4 bases at V and 8 bases at J; junction bases unmatched: 20. CDR3 DNA sequence: TGTGCCAGCTCACAAGGAAAAGGGATCCGTGGGGGGGGTGATGAGCAGTTCTTC. It specifies CASSQGKGIRGGGDEQFF.

In this sample, this clone turned up a few times. The CDR3 coding sequence is TGTGCCAGCAGCTTCCTCGGACAGGGCCATAACACCATATATTTT. Its translation is CASSFLGQGHNTIYF. The V call is TRBV7-8, the J call TRBJ1-3, with 8 bases lining up with TRBD1. The CDR3 covers 15 residues. The V segment lost 3 bases and the J segment 7 bases; nucleotides outside the gene matches: 8. Germline CDR1 SGHVS, CDR2 FQNEAQ. The complete variable domain, with remaining parts taken from reference TRBV7-8 and TRBJ1-3, reads GAGVSQSPRYKVAKRGQDVALRCDPISGHVSLFWYQQALGQGPEFLTYFQNEAQLDKSGLPSDRFFAERPEGSVSTLKIQRTQQEDSAVYLCASSFLGQGHNTIYFGEGSWLTVV.

This clone was seen a single time. The chain carries TRBV7-9 and TRBJ1-2; TRBD1 might be the D (6 bases). This CDR3 region has 13 residues. In germline, CDR1 is SEHNR, CDR2 FQNEAQ (reference sequence). The V end lost 5 bases, the J end lost 7 bases, and 14 bases lay between the germline ends. The CDR3 region is CASSHEPGVGYTF. The CDR3 region has the DNA TGTGCCAGCAGCCACGAACCAGGGGTTGGCTACACCTTC.

This chain uses TRBV4-1 with TRBJ2-7, with TRBD2 matching over 13 bases. Per germline, CDR1 MGHRA and CDR2 YSYEKL. Losses at the gene ends were 4 bases for V and 1 base for J; bases not matched to a gene: 4. The CDR3 is 16 amino acids. Written as DNA, the CDR3 is TGCGCCAGCAGCCGGGGGACTAGCGGGATGTCCTACGAGCAGTACTTC. As protein: CASSRGTSGMSYEQYF.

The chain carries TRBV24-1 and TRBJ1-5; 9 bases align to TRBD1. The CDR3 is made up of 21 amino acids. J lost 0 bases, V lost 4 bases, and 18 bases had no gene match. CDR1 and CDR2 from the germline V gene are KGHDR and SFDVKD. CDR3: CATSERKRTGGTNFSNQPQHF. In DNA form, the CDR3 reads TGTGCCACCAGTGAACGTAAACGAACAGGGGGCACTAACTTTAGCAATCAGCCCCAGCATTTT.

Remarks on this clone: Other DNA sequences in this sample translate to the same CDR3. The V gene is TRBV27, the J gene TRBJ1-1, with TRBD1 matching 10 bases. The germline gives CDR1 MNHEY, CDR2 SMNVEV (reference sequence). The CDR3 covers 14 residues. With V trimmed by 4 bases and J by 2 bases, 1 base remained unmatched. CDR3 in DNA: TGTGCCAGCAGTTGGGACAGGGGAAACACTGAAGCTTTCTTT. Encoded protein: CASSWDRGNTEAFF.

The chain combines TRBV3-1 (or the pseudogene TRBV3-2) with TRBJ2-7; 7 nucleotides match TRBD2. The CDR3 is made up of 15 amino acids. V shed 0 bases, J shed 0 bases, and the junction held 2 bases outside the gene matches. Germline CDR1 reads LGHDT; CDR2 reads YNNKEL (reference sequence). The CDR3, as DNA: TGTGCCAGCAGCCAAGACTGGGGGGGCTCCTACGAGCAGTACTTC. The encoded protein is CASSQDWGGSYEQYF.